These 24 T cell receptor beta chains came from one sample sequenced in a study of blood T cell repertoires in COVID-19. TCRdb's table, derived via immunoSEQ multiplex PCR, lists solely in-frame clones and lacks some. The repertoire holds 200,000 to 250,000 clones, with roughly 79% as singletons. Input material: peripheral blood. The receptor source for this set is an elderly woman with COVID-19, enrolled during active disease.

The CDR3 loop is CASSLGQVGNQPQHF. For the CDR3, the DNA is TGTGCCAGCAGCTTAGGACAGGTGGGAAATCAGCCCCAGCATTTT. The rearrangement links TRBV7-8 to TRBJ1-5, with D tentatively TRBD1 (6 bases). CDR1 is SGHVS, CDR2 FQNEAQ, per germline. The CDR3 has 15 amino acids. Trimming shortened V by 1 base and J by 4 bases, and 11 bases separated the two germline ends.

The chain is built from TRBV3-1 (or the pseudogene TRBV3-2) and TRBJ1-1; tentative D call: TRBD1 (5 bases). The CDR3 has 14 residues. Trimming took off 4 bases at V and 3 bases at J, with 12 bases between the two ends. The germline CDR1 and CDR2 sequences are LGHDT and YNNKEL (reference sequence). The CDR3: CASSRGGRDTEAFF. The CDR3 bases are TGTGCCAGCAGCCGTGGGGGGAGGGACACTGAAGCTTTCTTT.

V gene TRBV6-4 combines with J gene TRBJ2-2; 9 bases match TRBD2. The CDR3 length is 16 residues. CDR1 is MRHNA, CDR2 SNTAGT, per germline. The V segment lost 8 bases and the J segment 1 base; nucleotides outside the gene matches: 8. The CDR3 nucleotides are TGTGCCAGCCGAGGGAGCGGGGGGCTGAACACCGGGGAGCTGTTTTTT. Translating it yields CASRGSGGLNTGELFF.

This sequence joins TRBV27 and TRBJ1-2; tentative D call: TRBD1 (5 bases). The CDR3 spans 17 residues. The germline gives CDR1 MNHEY, CDR2 SMNVEV (reference sequence). V lost 8 bases, J lost 4 bases, and 26 bases lay in between. The CDR3 protein is CASRPIRGGLNVYGYTF. Here the CDR3 DNA reads TGTGCCAGCCGACCAATAAGGGGCGGCCTTAACGTCTATGGCTACACCTTC.

The chain couples TRBV29-1 to TRBJ1-1; D possibly corresponds to TRBD1 (6 bases). Trimming took 5 bases from V and 7 from J, leaving 8 bases between them. CDR1 and CDR2 from the germline V gene are SQVTM and ANQGSEA. The CDR3 extends over 10 amino acids. This CDR3 is CSVRTVEAFF. The CDR3 DNA reads TGCAGCGTTAGGACAGTTGAAGCTTTCTTT.

The chain recombines TRBV7-8 with TRBJ1-1; D might be TRBD1 (6 bases). V shed 4 bases and J shed 6 bases, with 18 bases lying between them. Germline values: CDR1 SGHVS, CDR2 FQNEAQ. This CDR3 has 15 amino acids. CDR3 sequence: CASSSDGGAGAEAFF. The CDR3 region has the DNA TGTGCCAGCAGCTCAGACGGGGGCGCGGGAGCTGAAGCTTTCTTT.

The chain carries TRBV18 and TRBJ1-5; D is perhaps TRBD1 (5 bases). The CDR3 has 15 amino acids. Per the germline V gene, CDR1 is KGHSH and CDR2 is LQKENI. Trimming removed 3 bases at V and 2 bases at J, with 11 bases between. CDR3 bases: TGTGCCAGCTCACCTAGCGGGGGTGGCAATCAGCCCCAGCATTTT. Amino acid sequence: CASSPSGGGNQPQHF.

This clone was counted once. This sequence joins TRBV25-1 and TRBJ1-6; perhaps TRBD1 as D (6 bases). From germline, CDR1 is MGHDK and CDR2 SYGVNS. This CDR3 contains 17 residues. V was pared by 4 bases and J by 3 bases, with 16 bases between. This chain's CDR3 is CASSATGSTGYNSPLHF. For the CDR3, the DNA is TGTGCCAGCAGTGCGACAGGATCAACCGGCTATAATTCACCCCTCCACTTT.

The chain employs TRBV4-1 and TRBJ2-5, with D maybe TRBD2 (6 bases). This CDR3 is built from 15 residues. Germline V gene sequence: CDR1 MGHRA, CDR2 YSYEKL. V shed 0 bases and J shed 1 base, with 9 bases lying between them. Here the CDR3 DNA reads TGCGCCAGCAGCCAAGATGGGACTTCCCAAGAGACCCAGTACTTC. Translation: CASSQDGTSQETQYF.

The chain joins TRBV28 to TRBJ1-2; the D gene is possibly TRBD1 (5 bases). This CDR3 region has 12 residues. Germline values: CDR1 MDHEN, CDR2 SYDVKM. Between the trimmed V and J ends, which lost 2 bases and 7 bases, there was a span of 8 bases. CDR3 loop: CASSLRQGGYTF. In nucleotides, the CDR3 is TGTGCCAGCAGTTTAAGGCAGGGTGGCTACACCTTC.

V gene TRBV7-9 combines with J gene TRBJ1-4, with D unresolved. There are 13 residues in the CDR3. CDR1 and CDR2 from the germline V gene are SEHNR and FQNEAQ (reference sequence). Trimming left V 1 base short and J 5 bases short, with 5 bases between. This CDR3 reads CASSLGGNEKLFF. In DNA form, the CDR3 reads TGTGCCAGCAGCTTAGGCGGAAATGAAAAACTGTTTTTT.

This clone was seen only once. The rearrangement links TRBV29-1 to TRBJ2-7; perhaps TRBD2 as D (5 bases). From germline, CDR1 is SQVTM and CDR2 ANQGSEA. V dropped 4 bases and J dropped 6 bases, with 16 bases sitting between them. This CDR3 spans 13 amino acids. This chain's CDR3 is CSVGLTGWREQYF. The CDR3 DNA reads TGCAGCGTTGGACTAACGGGGTGGCGCGAGCAGTACTTC.

The sample holds a few counts of this clone. The chain links TRBV10-3 to TRBJ1-5; no clear D gene. Germline V gives CDR1 ENHRY, CDR2 SYGVKD. V shed 6 bases and J shed 0 bases, with 6 bases lying between them. The CDR3 consists of 13 residues. The CDR3 loop reads CAIRQYSNQPQHF. The CDR3 nucleotides read TGTGCCATCAGACAGTATAGCAATCAGCCCCAGCATTTT.

The CDR3 DNA is TGTGCCAGCAGCTCCTGGGACAGGGGCGGTGCTTTCTTT. It specifies CASSSWDRGGAFF. The chain uses TRBV7-2 and TRBJ1-1; 10 bases align to TRBD1. V was clipped by 4 bases and J by 11 bases; unmatched bases: 7. This CDR3 spans 13 amino acids. Germline CDR1 SGHTA, CDR2 FQGNSA. The full variable domain, its missing parts supplied by reference TRBV7-2 and TRBJ1-1, is GAGVSQSPSNKVTEKGKDVELRCDPISGHTALYWYRQSLGQGLEFLIYFQGNSAPDKSGLPSDRFSAERTGGSVSTLTIQRTQQEDSAVYLCASSSWDRGGAFFGQGTRLTVV.

The sample holds a few counts of this clone. This sequence joins TRBV2 and TRBJ1-3; D is uncertain. The CDR3 runs to 13 residues. Trimming pared 7 bases from V and 1 base from J, leaving 8 bases between. The germline gives CDR1 SNHLY, CDR2 FYNNEI. The CDR3 DNA is TGTGCCAGCACTAGGGAGTCTGGAAACACCATATATTTT. It specifies CASTRESGNTIYF.

The J gene is TRBJ2-7, the V gene TRBV3-1 (or the pseudogene TRBV3-2), with 9 bases that match TRBD2. Per germline, CDR1 LGHDT and CDR2 YNNKEL (reference sequence). The CDR3 loop spans 16 amino acids. V was clipped by 4 bases and J by 0 bases; unmatched bases: 7. CDR3 protein: CASSLAAGGGSYEQYF. CDR3 nucleotide sequence: TGTGCCAGCAGCCTCGCAGCGGGGGGCGGCTCCTACGAGCAGTACTTC.

The CDR3 coding sequence is TGTGCCAGCAGTGAATTTTTCGGCTACGAGCAGTACTTC. It translates to CASSEFFGYEQYF. The J gene is TRBJ2-7, the V gene TRBV6-1; D is unclear. Germline CDR1 MNHNS, CDR2 SASEGT. CDR3 size: 13 residues. V lost 2 bases and J lost 3, with 8 bases in between.

The chain links TRBV5-1 to TRBJ1-1; 8 bases fit TRBD1. The CDR3 is made up of 16 amino acids. The junction had 8 bases not matched to a gene; V was cut back by 0 bases and J by 4 bases. Looked up from germline, CDR1 is SGHRS and CDR2 is YFSETQ. The CDR3 DNA sequence: TGCGCCAGCAGCTTGGCAGGGGGCGCGTATGGCACTGAAGCTTTCTTT. Encoded protein: CASSLAGGAYGTEAFF. The full variable domain, its missing parts supplied by reference TRBV5-1 and TRBJ1-1, is KAGVTQTPRYLIKTRGQQVTLSCSPISGHRSVSWYQQTPGQGLQFLFEYFSETQRNKGNFPGRFSGRQFSNSRSEMNVSTLELGDSALYLCASSLAGGAYGTEAFFGQGTRLTVV.

This chain links TRBV6-2 or TRBV6-3 with TRBJ2-2, with TRBD2 identical over 9 bases. V gave up 2 bases and J gave up 0 bases; unmatched junction bases: 4. The V gene's germline CDR1 is MNHEY and CDR2 SVGEGT. The CDR3 loop spans 17 amino acids. CDR3 bases: TGTGCCAGCAGTTACGGCGGGGGGGCCCCGAACACCGGGGAGCTGTTTTTT. This gives the protein CASSYGGGAPNTGELFF.

In this sample, this clone turned up once. The genes are TRBV7-3 and TRBJ1-1; D gene unclear. Deletions cut 4 bases from V and 0 bases from J, with 6 bases between. The CDR3 extends over 13 amino acids. Germline loops: CDR1 SGHTA, CDR2 FQGTGA. CDR3 sequence reads: CASSYQLNTEAFF. In DNA, the CDR3 is TGTGCCAGCAGCTATCAGTTGAACACTGAAGCTTTCTTT.

This chain uses TRBV10-3 with TRBJ2-1; TRBD1 agrees at 8 bases. Looked up from germline, CDR1 is ENHRY and CDR2 is SYGVKD. This CDR3 is 14 amino acids long. After removal of 4 bases from V and 9 bases from J, the junction contained 8 bases not matched to a gene. For the CDR3, the DNA is TGTGCCATCAGTGTCGGGGCAGGGGGCGCTGAGCAGTTCTTC. Encoded protein: CAISVGAGGAEQFF.

This chain uses TRBV6-5 with TRBJ1-5, with D maybe TRBD1 (6 bases). This CDR3 contains 14 residues. Trimming pared 4 bases from V and 6 bases from J, leaving 13 bases between. Germline V gene sequence: CDR1 MNHEY, CDR2 SVGAGI. The DNA of the CDR3 is TGTGCCAGCAGTTTTCTACAGGGTGGTCAGCCCCAGCATTTT. Its protein product is CASSFLQGGQPQHF.

The chain employs TRBV6-2 or TRBV6-3 and TRBJ2-1, with 8 bases that match TRBD2. The CDR3 extends over 15 amino acids. Looked up from germline, CDR1 is MNHEY and CDR2 is SVGEGT. Trimming at V came to 5 bases and at J to 5 bases, leaving 8 bases not matched to a gene. CDR3 protein: CASSGRGGRNNEQFF. The CDR3 DNA reads TGTGCCAGCAGTGGGCGGGGCGGGAGGAACAATGAGCAGTTCTTC.

The rearrangement uses TRBV21-1 and TRBJ1-1; TRBD1, the D gene given by the table, was not confirmed from the DNA. TRBV21-1 is annotated as a pseudogene. CDR3 length: 16 residues. CDR3 residues: CASSKGSRGTNTEAFF. The DNA of the CDR3 is TGTGCCAGCAGCAAAGGTTCCAGGGGGACGAACACTGAAGCTTTCTTT.